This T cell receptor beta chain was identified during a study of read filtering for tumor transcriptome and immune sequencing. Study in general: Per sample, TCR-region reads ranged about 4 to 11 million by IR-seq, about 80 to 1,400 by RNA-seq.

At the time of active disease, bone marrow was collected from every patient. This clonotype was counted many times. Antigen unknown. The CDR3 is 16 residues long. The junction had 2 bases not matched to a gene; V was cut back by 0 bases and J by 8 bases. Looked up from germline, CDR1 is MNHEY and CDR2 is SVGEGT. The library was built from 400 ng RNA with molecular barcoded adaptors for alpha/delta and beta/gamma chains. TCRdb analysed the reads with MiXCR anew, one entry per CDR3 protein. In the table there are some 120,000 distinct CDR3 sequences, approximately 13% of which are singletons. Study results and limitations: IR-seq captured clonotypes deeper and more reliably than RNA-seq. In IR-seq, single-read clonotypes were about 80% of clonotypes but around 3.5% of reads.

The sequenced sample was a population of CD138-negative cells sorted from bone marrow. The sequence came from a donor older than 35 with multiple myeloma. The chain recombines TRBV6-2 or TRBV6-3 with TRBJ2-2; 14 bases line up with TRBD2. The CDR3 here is CASSYSGLAGAGELFF. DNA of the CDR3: TGTGCCAGCAGTTACTCGGGACTAGCGGGAGCGGGGGAGCTGTTTTTT.